The sequence of this T cell receptor beta chain was determined in a study of shared clonotypes between healthy human individuals. Sequencing was performed with immunoSEQ multiplex PCR; in TCRdb, only in-frame clones are kept and a portion is missing. In the table there are fewer than 600,000 clones, more than 65% of which are singletons. The CDR3 extends over 13 amino acids. Germline V lookup: CDR1 LNHDA, CDR2 SQIVND (reference sequence). Trimming took 8 bases from V and 1 from J; bases not matched to a gene: 1. This chain joins TRBV19 and TRBJ2-3, with 9 bases that match TRBD1. The TCR originated in a woman between 40 and 55 years old in good health. Some clones in this sample may be carry-over from other donors' samples. The source material was PBMCs. The CDR3 reads CASRDRGTDTQYF. The CDR3 bases are TGTGCCAGTCGGGACAGGGGCACAGATACGCAGTATTTT.